A selection of T cell receptor beta chains follows, all from one sample in a study of T cells expressing NK-cell markers. TCRdb reworked the 5' RACE reads into one entry per CDR3 protein, no DNA. The repertoire table contains some 440,000 distinct CDR3 sequences. The specimen sequenced was blood T cells: a sorted CD56 or NKG2C T cell subset, CD4+ or CD8+ T cells, or bulk PBMC T cells (not recorded which). The receptor set was obtained from a woman aged 50 to 60 in good health. Each CDR3 is given with its conserved first and last residue. Each record gives: J gene, V gene, CDR3 protein.

j_gene: TRBJ2-7; v_gene: TRBV4-1; CDR3aa: CASRGTGQRGSYEQYF
j_gene: TRBJ1-2; v_gene: TRBV12-5; CDR3aa: CASSTDSNYGYTF
j_gene: TRBJ2-5; v_gene: TRBV15; CDR3aa: CATSRYQGARETQYF
j_gene: TRBJ2-1; v_gene: TRBV12-3/TRBV12-4; CDR3aa: CASSPKVLAGTNEQFF
j_gene: TRBJ2-1; v_gene: TRBV12-3/TRBV12-4; CDR3aa: CASSLRLAGGTNEQFF
j_gene: TRBJ1-5; v_gene: TRBV6-6; CDR3aa: CASSYSTRRSPNQPQHF
j_gene: TRBJ2-5; v_gene: TRBV6-5; CDR3aa: CATGLAGGGTQYF
j_gene: TRBJ2-2; v_gene: TRBV5-1; CDR3aa: CASSLEGQGTGELFF
j_gene: TRBJ2-3; v_gene: TRBV12-3/TRBV12-4; CDR3aa: CASSSLGGLRTDTQYF
j_gene: TRBJ2-6; v_gene: TRBV28; CDR3aa: CASSFLPRRANVLTF
j_gene: TRBJ2-1; v_gene: TRBV18; CDR3aa: CASSPRTSGSLSSYNEQFF
j_gene: TRBJ1-2; v_gene: TRBV4-1; CDR3aa: CASSQGLKGLGYGYTF
j_gene: TRBJ2-5; v_gene: TRBV27; CDR3aa: CASSFDRTLGETQYF
j_gene: TRBJ2-5; v_gene: TRBV10-1; CDR3aa: CATQERVQETQYF
j_gene: TRBJ2-1; v_gene: TRBV20-1; CDR3aa: CSARGTSGAYNEQFF
j_gene: TRBJ1-1; v_gene: TRBV20-1; CDR3aa: CSATGQGVFRKAFF
j_gene: TRBJ1-1; v_gene: TRBV2; CDR3aa: CASSTGTGNTEAFF
j_gene: TRBJ2-1; v_gene: TRBV4-2; CDR3aa: CASSQVGGSYNEQFF
j_gene: TRBJ1-4; v_gene: TRBV6-2/TRBV6-3; CDR3aa: CASSTTGQGYAANEKLFF
j_gene: TRBJ2-2; v_gene: TRBV12-3/TRBV12-4; CDR3aa: CASKVADTGELFF
j_gene: TRBJ2-3; v_gene: TRBV5-1; CDR3aa: CASSSAYGTDTQYF
j_gene: TRBJ2-5; v_gene: TRBV7-8; CDR3aa: CASSWTGGETQYF
j_gene: TRBJ2-3; v_gene: TRBV5-5; CDR3aa: CASSFVGASTDTQYF
j_gene: TRBJ2-7; v_gene: TRBV6-6; CDR3aa: CASSYSRTSGDEQYF
j_gene: TRBJ1-5; v_gene: TRBV18; CDR3aa: CASSPPGQDQHF
j_gene: TRBJ2-3; v_gene: TRBV3-1; CDR3aa: CASSLRQGLGTDTQYF
j_gene: TRBJ2-5; v_gene: TRBV5-1; CDR3aa: CASSPRTSGSGETQYF
j_gene: TRBJ2-2; v_gene: TRBV7-3; CDR3aa: CASSQSTSYTGELFF
j_gene: TRBJ2-5; v_gene: TRBV5-5; CDR3aa: CASSLMTPGETQYF
j_gene: TRBJ2-2; v_gene: TRBV11-1; CDR3aa: CASSPWGDSTGELFF
j_gene: TRBJ2-1; v_gene: TRBV30; CDR3aa: CAWSPFGLVYNEQFF
j_gene: TRBJ1-1; v_gene: TRBV20-1; CDR3aa: CSARTKTGNTEAFF
j_gene: TRBJ1-4; v_gene: TRBV12-3/TRBV12-4; CDR3aa: CASSFSGAGEKLFF
j_gene: TRBJ2-2; v_gene: TRBV7-2; CDR3aa: CASATGGPGTGELFF
j_gene: TRBJ2-1; v_gene: TRBV6-1; CDR3aa: CASSRASGIRDEQFF
j_gene: TRBJ2-7; v_gene: TRBV18; CDR3aa: CASSNQGSSGQYF
j_gene: TRBJ2-7; v_gene: TRBV12-3/TRBV12-4; CDR3aa: CASSGQGTGTPYEQYF
j_gene: TRBJ2-1; v_gene: TRBV5-1; CDR3aa: CASSLARQAYNEQFF
j_gene: TRBJ2-5; v_gene: TRBV20-1; CDR3aa: CSAGHAQGIQETQYF
j_gene: TRBJ2-5; v_gene: TRBV7-3; CDR3aa: CASSPGVSETQYF
j_gene: TRBJ2-5; v_gene: TRBV15; CDR3aa: CATSRQQTRQETQYF
j_gene: TRBJ2-5; v_gene: TRBV11-3; CDR3aa: CASSAVFGGQMETQYF
j_gene: TRBJ2-2; v_gene: TRBV5-1; CDR3aa: CASSPQLGAGDLFF
j_gene: TRBJ1-1; v_gene: TRBV12-3/TRBV12-4; CDR3aa: CASGEGKVETEAFF
j_gene: TRBJ2-5; v_gene: TRBV10-3; CDR3aa: CAIRGTAWRETQYF
j_gene: TRBJ2-3; v_gene: TRBV6-1; CDR3aa: CASSERVQTMTSGRHTQYF
j_gene: TRBJ2-2; v_gene: TRBV5-1; CDR3aa: CASSLASQGAAGELFF
j_gene: TRBJ2-5; v_gene: TRBV11-3; CDR3aa: CASTVWDGETQYF
j_gene: TRBJ2-7; v_gene: TRBV10-3; CDR3aa: CAISATSPESGEQYF
j_gene: TRBJ1-4; v_gene: TRBV29-1; CDR3aa: CSVVTGGTNEKLFF
j_gene: TRBJ2-1; v_gene: TRBV9; CDR3aa: CASSVGGGTATSYNEQFF
j_gene: TRBJ2-5; v_gene: TRBV10-3; CDR3aa: CAMAGGPGQETQYF
j_gene: TRBJ2-1; v_gene: TRBV12-3/TRBV12-4; CDR3aa: CASTLAGGPFEQFF